This T cell receptor beta chain was retrieved from a study of OX40 agonist ivuxolimab in advanced cancers. Across the whole study: Over 30% of patients had received prior checkpoint inhibitor therapy.

Remarks on this clone: Its antigen remains unknown.

The repertoire was sequenced with immunoSEQ multiplex PCR; TCRdb's copy has only in-frame clones and lacks some. The profile shows about 50,000 clones, around nine tenths of them singletons. CDR3 size: 15 residues. V lost 7 bases to trimming and J lost 7 bases; unmatched junction nucleotides: 12. Germline CDR1 is LNHDA and CDR2 is SQIVND (reference sequence). General study points: Patients who responded partially at 0.1-3.0 mg/kg showed clonal expansion ranking among the lowest.

The genes are TRBV19 and TRBJ1-2, with 10 positions matching TRBD1. This clonotype originated in an adult with an advanced solid tumor such as melanoma, head and neck, liver or kidney cancer. The sequencing here drew on CD4+ or CD8+ T cells sorted from blood, taken in a trial of the OX40 agonist ivuxolimab. CDR3 coding DNA: TGTGCCAGTACCGCCGGGACAGGGGTTTTAGGTGGCTACACCTTC. As protein: CASTAGTGVLGGYTF.